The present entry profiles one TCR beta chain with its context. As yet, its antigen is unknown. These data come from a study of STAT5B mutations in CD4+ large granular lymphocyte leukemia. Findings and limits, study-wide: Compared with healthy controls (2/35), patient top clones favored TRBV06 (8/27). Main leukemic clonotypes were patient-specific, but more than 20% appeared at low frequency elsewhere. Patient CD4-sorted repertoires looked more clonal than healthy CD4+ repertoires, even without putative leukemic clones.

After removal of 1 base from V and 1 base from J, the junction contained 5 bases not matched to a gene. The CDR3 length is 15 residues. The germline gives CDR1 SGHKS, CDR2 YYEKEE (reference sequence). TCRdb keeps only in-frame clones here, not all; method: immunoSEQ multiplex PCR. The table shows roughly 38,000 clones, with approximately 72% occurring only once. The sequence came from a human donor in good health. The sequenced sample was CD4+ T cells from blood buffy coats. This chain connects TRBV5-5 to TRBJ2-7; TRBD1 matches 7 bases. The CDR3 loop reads CASSLSDRRSYEQYF. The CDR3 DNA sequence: TGTGCCAGCAGCTTGTCGGACAGGAGATCCTACGAGCAGTACTTC. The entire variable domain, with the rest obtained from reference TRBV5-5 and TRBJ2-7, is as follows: DAGVTQSPTHLIKTRGQQVTLRCSPISGHKSVSWYQQVLGQGPQFIFQYYEKEERGRGNFPDRFSARQFPNYSSELNVNALLLGDSALYLCASSLSDRRSYEQYFGPGTRLTVT.